This note documents a single T cell receptor (beta chain) sequence. The data originate from a study of control samples from healthy donors and cancer patients. Assay: immunoSEQ multiplex PCR; the TCRdb copy retains only in-frame clones and omits some. The sample holds about 83,000 clones, 90% to 95% seen once. V gave up 4 bases and J gave up 6 bases; unmatched junction bases: 10. Germline V gene sequence: CDR1 SGHRS, CDR2 YFSETQ. The CDR3 extends over 15 amino acids. This chain uses TRBV5-1 with TRBJ1-1, with 9 bases matching TRBD1. The receptor was derived from a man in his fifties or sixties in good health. Sequences were obtained from blood. The CDR3 DNA sequence: TGCGCCAGCAGCCTCTCGACAGGGGGTACCGCTGAAGCTTTCTTT. Translation: CASSLSTGGTAEAFF.